This T cell receptor (beta chain) was recorded in a study of vaccination and CD4 T cells after COVID-19. Study details: Post-vaccination samples were procured at a median of 72 days following dose two (range 14 to 241).

Sequencing of DNA taken from cultured CD4+ T cells relied on the Oncomine TCR Beta short-read assay. TCRdb reanalysed the PCR reads using MiXCR and keeps one entry per CDR3 protein. The top ten clones hold roughly 27% of a sample with several thousand distinct CDR3 sequences, 22% of them seen once. Judged by abundance, this clonotype is medium-sized (0.01 to 0.1%). The antigen remains undetermined. One junction end disagrees with the germline gene, perhaps due to a read error. Germline-derived CDR1 and CDR2 are SSHAT and FNYEAQ (reference sequence). This CDR3 is 15 amino acids long. Treatment described: approximately 9-day PBMC culture with coronavirus spike peptide pools or control peptides (ViraFEST assay). Cell culture was performed with approximately 1.8 million PBMCs per well in the presence of approximately 10 IU/ml IL-2 and 9.5 to 10 ug/ml peptide pools.

The material was CD4+ T cells from blood, cultured in vitro, obtained after SARS-CoV-2 vaccination. V usage is TRBV7-7 and J usage is TRBJ2-5, with a tentative D call TRBD1 (7 bases). The receptor was isolated from a human donor who had recovered from COVID-19. CDR3 nucleotide sequence: TGTGCTAGCAGCTTCGTAGCAGGGGGGCAAGAGACCCAGTACTTC. This translates into CASSFVAGGQETQYF. Supplemented by reference TRBV7-7 and TRBJ2-5, the full variable domain reads GAGVSQSPRYKVTKRGQDVTLRCDPISSHATLYWYQQALGQGPEFLTYFNYEAQPDKSGLPSDRFSAERPEGSISTLTIQRTEQRDSAMYRCASSFVAGGQETQYFGPGTRLLVL.